Many counts were recorded for the clone carrying this T cell receptor (beta chain). The CDR3 has 19 amino acids. Germline CDR1 MDHEN, CDR2 SYDVKM. Trimming removed 6 bases from V and 7 bases from J, with 31 bases in between. Using RNA transcripts as the source, TCR beta CDR3 regions were amplified. The study used the HTBI primer set for a first-round RT-PCR of the TCR CDR3. TCRdb recomputed calls from the multiplex PCR reads with MiXCR, one row per CDR3 protein. The data contain some 200,000 distinct CDR3 sequences, 15% to 20% of them singletons. Graves' hyperthyroidism qualified as stable when ophthalmopathy did not progress within 18 months. Uncontrolled infection, other autoimmune disease, pregnancy and lactation each barred patients from inclusion. From under 12 ml of fresh peripheral blood, PBMCs were isolated. These data originate in a study of T cells in Graves' hyperthyroidism and ophthalmopathy. Study-wide context: Peripheral blood was obtained at initial diagnosis, preceding any treatment.

The specimen was blood. The TCR sequence derives from a man aged 45-60 years with Graves' hyperthyroidism. The chain carries TRBV28 and TRBJ2-1, with D unresolved. CDR3 protein: CASRGSLRDVRTLLNEQFF. In nucleotides, the CDR3 is TGTGCCAGCAGGGGCAGTTTGAGAGACGTGCGGACCCTTTTGAATGAGCAGTTCTTC.